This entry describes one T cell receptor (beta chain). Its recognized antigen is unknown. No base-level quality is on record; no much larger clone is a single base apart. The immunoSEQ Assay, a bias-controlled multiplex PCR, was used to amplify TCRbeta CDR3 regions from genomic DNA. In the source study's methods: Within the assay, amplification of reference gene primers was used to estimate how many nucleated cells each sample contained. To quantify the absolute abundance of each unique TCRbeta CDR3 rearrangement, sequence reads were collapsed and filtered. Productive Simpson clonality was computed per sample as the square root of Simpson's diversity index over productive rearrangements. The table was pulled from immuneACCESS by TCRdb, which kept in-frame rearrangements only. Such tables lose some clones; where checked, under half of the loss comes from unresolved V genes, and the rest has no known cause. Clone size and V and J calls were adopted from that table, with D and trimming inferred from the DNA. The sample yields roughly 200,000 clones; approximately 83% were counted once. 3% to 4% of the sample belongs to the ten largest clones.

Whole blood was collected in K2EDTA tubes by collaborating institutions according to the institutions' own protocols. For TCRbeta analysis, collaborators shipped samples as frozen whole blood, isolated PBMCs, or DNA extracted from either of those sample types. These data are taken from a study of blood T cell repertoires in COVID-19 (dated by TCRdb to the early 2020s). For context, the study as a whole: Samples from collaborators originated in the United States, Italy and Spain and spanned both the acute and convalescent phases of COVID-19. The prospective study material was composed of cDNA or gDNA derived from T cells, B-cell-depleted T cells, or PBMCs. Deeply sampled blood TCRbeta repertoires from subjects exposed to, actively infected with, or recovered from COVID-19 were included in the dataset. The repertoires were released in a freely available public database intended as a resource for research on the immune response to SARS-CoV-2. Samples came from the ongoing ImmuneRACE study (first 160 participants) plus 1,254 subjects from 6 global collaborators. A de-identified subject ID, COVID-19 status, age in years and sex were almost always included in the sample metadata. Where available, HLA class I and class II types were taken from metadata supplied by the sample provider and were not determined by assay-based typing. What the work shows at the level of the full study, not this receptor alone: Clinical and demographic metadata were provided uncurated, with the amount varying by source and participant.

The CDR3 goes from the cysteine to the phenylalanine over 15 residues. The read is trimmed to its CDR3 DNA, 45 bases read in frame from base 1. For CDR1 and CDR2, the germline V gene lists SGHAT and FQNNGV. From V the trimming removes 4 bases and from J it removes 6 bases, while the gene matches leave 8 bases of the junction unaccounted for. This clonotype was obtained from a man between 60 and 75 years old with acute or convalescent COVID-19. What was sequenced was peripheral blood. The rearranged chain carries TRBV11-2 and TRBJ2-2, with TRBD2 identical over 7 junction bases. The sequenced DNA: TGTGCCAGCAGCTCGAGCGGGGCGGGGGCCGGGGAGCTGTTTTTT. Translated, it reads CASSSSGAGAGELFF.